This record covers a single TCR beta chain. The ends lost 0 bases at V and 6 bases at J; junction bases unmatched: 7. This CDR3 contains 15 residues. The germline CDR1 and CDR2 sequences are MNHEY and SVGAGI. The sample comes from a study of blood T cell repertoires in COVID-19. At the level of the study: The origin of the acute and convalescent COVID-19 samples was the United States, Italy and Spain. T cells, B-cell-depleted T cells, or PBMCs provided the cDNA or gDNA that served as material.

This table comes from immunoSEQ multiplex PCR, and its TCRdb copy is limited to in-frame clones, with some not included. The sample lists 100,000 or so clones, 80% occurring once. The sequence derives from a human donor in a cohort sampled during active COVID-19. The rearrangement links TRBV6-5 to TRBJ2-7, with 8 bases fitting TRBD2. The source material was peripheral blood. For the CDR3, the DNA is TGTGCCAGCAGTTACTCGACGGGGGGGGGCGGCGAGCAGTACTTC. This sequence encodes CASSYSTGGGGEQYF.